These 27 T cell receptor beta chains were all obtained from the same sample, sequenced in a study of cytomegalovirus exposure and HLA in healthy donors. It was with 60 Vbeta and 13 Jbeta primers that the PCR ran. The assay was immunoSEQ multiplex PCR, and TCRdb's table has in-frame clones only and misses some. The sample gives more than 35,000 clones, around 53% of which show up once; around 6.2% is in the top ten. Specimen: PBMCs. Source of these receptors: a woman aged 40 to 50 in good health and CMV-seropositive.

This clone was detected once. V usage is TRBV4-2 and J usage is TRBJ1-3; possibly TRBD1 for D (6 bases). The CDR3 loop spans 15 amino acids. The germline V and J ends were trimmed by 3 bases and 3 bases, with 12 bases remaining between them. Germline V gene data show CDR1 as LGHNA and CDR2 as YNFKEQ. The CDR3 DNA reads as TGTGCCAGCAGCCAGATGACAGGACTTGGAAACACCATATATTTT. Its protein is CASSQMTGLGNTIYF.

The chain uses TRBV10-3 and TRBJ2-2; a possible D gene is TRBD2 (5 bases). V was trimmed by 5 bases and J by 2 bases, leaving 12 bases between them. Germline values: CDR1 ENHRY, CDR2 SYGVKD. The CDR3 spans 15 residues. CDR3 coding DNA: TGTGCCATCAGTCCGGGATCGACTAACACCGGGGAGCTGTTTTTT. It codes for CAISPGSTNTGELFF.

The CDR3 is CASSLAASGDPTDTQYF. The CDR3 DNA reads TGCGCCAGCAGCTTGGCCGCGAGCGGGGATCCCACAGATACGCAGTATTTT. The rearrangement links TRBV5-1 to TRBJ2-3; 7 nucleotides match TRBD2. Unmatched junction bases numbered 9, after V lost 0 bases and J lost 2 bases. The CDR3 consists of 17 residues. CDR1 is SGHRS and CDR2 is YFSETQ in the germline V gene.

V usage is TRBV20-1 and J usage is TRBJ2-3; 8 nucleotides line up with TRBD2. The CDR3 has 11 amino acids. Germline trimming cut 6 bases from V and 11 bases from J; bases unmatched to any gene: 7. Germline V gene lookup returns CDR1 DFQATT and CDR2 SNEGSKA (reference sequence). CDR3 sequence: CSAISGARQYF. For the CDR3, the DNA is TGCAGTGCCATTAGCGGGGCAAGGCAGTATTTT.

The rearrangement uses TRBV10-3 and TRBJ2-3; D gene ambiguous. Between the trimmed V and J ends, which lost 6 bases and 6 bases, there was a span of 10 bases. The CDR3 has 12 amino acids. Germline CDR1 is ENHRY and CDR2 is SYGVKD. CDR3 loop: CAISPNVDTQYF. In DNA, the CDR3 is TGTGCCATCAGCCCTAATGTTGATACGCAGTATTTT.

This clone has more than one count but fewer than ten. The V gene is TRBV6-1, the J gene TRBJ1-5; D is possibly TRBD1 (5 bases). The CDR3 has 17 amino acids. The germline V gene has CDR1 MNHNS and CDR2 SASEGT. With 2 bases removed from V and 0 bases from J, the gap between germline ends came to 14 bases. CDR3 DNA sequence: TGTGCCAGCAGTGAATATGGGAGGGGAAATAGCAATCAGCCCCAGCATTTT. Translation gives CASSEYGRGNSNQPQHF.

This chain uses TRBV7-3 with TRBJ2-1, with TRBD1 matching 10 bases. The CDR3 runs 15 residues. CDR1 is SGHTA, CDR2 FQGTGA, per germline. The V segment lost 5 bases and the J segment 6 bases; nucleotides outside the gene matches: 7. The CDR3 sequence is CASSTRQGAGNEQFF. CDR3 nucleotide sequence: TGTGCCAGCAGCACCCGACAGGGGGCGGGCAATGAGCAGTTCTTC.

The chain couples TRBV4-3 to TRBJ1-2, with TRBD1 matching 12 bases. CDR3 length: 15 amino acids. V trimming: 3 bases; J trimming: 6 bases; junction bases outside the gene matches: 5. Per germline, CDR1 LGHNA and CDR2 YSLEER. CDR3 amino acids: CASSHPGQGANGYTF. In DNA, the CDR3 is TGCGCCAGCAGCCATCCGGGACAGGGGGCAAATGGCTACACCTTC.

This clone was counted between two and nine times. J is TRBJ1-4 and V is TRBV30; the match to TRBD1 covers 9 bases. CDR1 and CDR2 (germline): GTSNPN, SVGIG (reference sequence). The CDR3 spans 15 residues. The V and J ends lost 3 bases and 5 bases, in that order; junction bases with no gene match: 7. The CDR3 region has the DNA TGTGCCTGGAGACTACCGGGACAGGGAAATGAAAAACTGTTTTTT. Its translation is CAWRLPGQGNEKLFF.

This clone is deemed medium-sized. The V gene is TRBV6-5, the J gene TRBJ2-1; D is possibly TRBD1 (6 bases). The germline gives CDR1 MNHEY, CDR2 SVGAGI. The V and J ends lost 4 bases and 6 bases respectively, with 7 bases between them. The CDR3 contains 12 residues. The CDR3 spells CASSSGANEQFF. The CDR3 DNA sequence: TGTGCCAGCAGTTCAGGGGCCAATGAGCAGTTCTTC.

This clone turned up a few times. The genes are TRBV4-2 and TRBJ2-3, with 9 bases identical to TRBD2. Unmatched junction bases numbered 11, after V lost 4 bases and J lost 6 bases. The CDR3 runs to 16 residues. Looked up from germline, CDR1 is LGHNA and CDR2 is YNFKEQ. DNA for the CDR3: TGTGCCAGCAGCCCAGACCTAGCGGGGTTCGGGGATACGCAGTATTTT. Its protein product is CASSPDLAGFGDTQYF.

The chain is built from TRBV4-1 and TRBJ1-4; D might be TRBD1 (5 bases). V lost 0 bases and J 7 bases, leaving 18 bases between the germline ends. Per germline, CDR1 MGHRA and CDR2 YSYEKL. CDR3 length equals 17 residues. The CDR3 nucleotides read TGCGCCAGCAGCCAAGATTCAGGGTCCCTAACTTTTGAAAAACTGTTTTTT. Its translation: CASSQDSGSLTFEKLFF.

This clone was recorded a few times. The CDR3 DNA reads TGTGCCAGCAGCTTAGTAGGCAATGGAGCGGGGGGGCCCCGGGATACGCAGTATTTT. This sequence encodes CASSLVGNGAGGPRDTQYF. The chain links TRBV7-2 to TRBJ2-3, with 10 bases that match TRBD2. The germline V gene has CDR1 SGHTA and CDR2 FQGNSA. J lost 6 bases, V lost 1 base, and 16 bases had no gene match. The CDR3 is 19 amino acids.

The rearrangement links TRBV27 to TRBJ2-3; 13 bases are shared with TRBD2. Losses at the gene ends were 6 bases for V and 6 bases for J; bases not matched to a gene: 6. This CDR3 contains 15 residues. The germline gives CDR1 MNHEY, CDR2 SMNVEV (reference sequence). CDR3 DNA: TGTGCCAGCAGCAGAGGACTAGCGGGGGTTGATACGCAGTATTTT. As protein: CASSRGLAGVDTQYF.

This chain connects TRBV5-1 to TRBJ1-3, with a weak D call TRBD1 (5 bases). Germline V gene lookup returns CDR1 SGHRS and CDR2 YFSETQ. The V and J ends lost 5 bases and 1 base respectively, with 13 bases between them. The CDR3 sequence is 15 residues long. In nucleotides, the CDR3 is TGCGCCAGCAGTCAGGAAACAGGTTCTGGAAACACCATATATTTT. Protein: CASSQETGSGNTIYF.

The V and J genes are TRBV5-1 and TRBJ2-2; the match to TRBD1 covers 7 bases. Germline values: CDR1 SGHRS, CDR2 YFSETQ. The CDR3 is 17 residues long. The V and J ends lost 2 bases and 6 bases, in that order; junction bases with no gene match: 13. This CDR3 is CASSLQAGTVGSGELFF. CDR3 in DNA: TGCGCCAGCAGCTTACAAGCCGGGACAGTGGGGTCCGGGGAGCTGTTTTTT. Using reference TRBV5-1 and TRBJ2-2 for the parts outside the CDR3, the full variable domain is KAGVTQTPRYLIKTRGQQVTLSCSPISGHRSVSWYQQTPGQGLQFLFEYFSETQRNKGNFPGRFSGRQFSNSRSEMNVSTLELGDSALYLCASSLQAGTVGSGELFFGEGSRLTVL.

The chain carries TRBV19 and TRBJ2-7; 7 bases are shared with TRBD1. J was trimmed by 0 bases and V by 3 bases; bases with no gene match: 2. Per the germline V gene, CDR1 is LNHDA and CDR2 is SQIVND (reference sequence). This CDR3 has 14 amino acids. The CDR3 nucleotides are TGTGCCAGTAGTATCCGGGACAGCTCCTACGAGCAGTACTTC. Amino acid sequence: CASSIRDSSYEQYF.

The V call is TRBV28, the J call TRBJ2-7; maybe TRBD1 (6 bases). The CDR3 covers 17 residues. The V gene's germline CDR1 is MDHEN and CDR2 SYDVKM. V was cut by 2 bases and J by 2 bases, with 19 bases left in between. CDR3 region: CASSLRTQGAEPYEQYF. The CDR3 nucleotides are TGTGCCAGCAGTTTACGGACACAGGGAGCAGAACCCTACGAGCAGTACTTC.

The chain carries TRBV25-1 and TRBJ2-7, with D perhaps matching TRBD1 (5 bases). CDR1 is MGHDK, CDR2 SYGVNS, per germline. The V end was cut by 8 bases, the J end by 1 base, with 12 bases between. The CDR3 is 13 residues long. The CDR3 coding sequence is TGTGCCAGCTTTGATGACAGTTCCTACGAGCAGTACTTC. Translated, it gives CASFDDSSYEQYF.

V usage is TRBV6-6 and J usage is TRBJ1-1, with 8 positions matching TRBD1. CDR1 MNHNY and CDR2 SVGAGI come from the germline V gene (reference sequence). The CDR3 extends over 12 amino acids. V was clipped by 6 bases and J by 4 bases; unmatched bases: 1. DNA for the CDR3: TGTGCCAGCAGCGACAGGGGCACTGAAGCTTTCTTT. Protein product: CASSDRGTEAFF.

This chain links TRBV30 with TRBJ1-6; D is ambiguous. Germline CDR1 GTSNPN, CDR2 SVGIG (reference sequence). The CDR3 covers 12 residues. The ends were cut back, 2 bases at V and 7 bases at J, with 6 bases in the middle. CDR3 DNA sequence: TGTGCCTGGAGTTCCGGGAATTCACCCCTCCACTTT. The encoded protein is CAWSSGNSPLHF.

CDR3 in amino acids: CTAGGSTSYNEQFF. The CDR3 bases are TGCACCGCCGGCGGGAGCACCTCCTACAATGAGCAGTTCTTC. V is TRBV29-1 and J is TRBJ2-1, with 7 bases identical to TRBD2. The CDR3 has 14 residues. Germline CDR1 and CDR2: SQVTM and ANQGSEA.

This clone has only one observation. V is TRBV6-5 and J is TRBJ1-1; D gene ambiguous. This CDR3 region has 12 residues. Germline V gives CDR1 MNHEY, CDR2 SVGAGI. The V and J ends lost 8 bases and 4 bases respectively, with 11 bases between them. CDR3 sequence (DNA): TGTGCCAGCTCAAGGCGGGTCACTGAAGCTTTCTTT. This encodes CASSRRVTEAFF.

The chain recombines TRBV11-2 with TRBJ2-7, with no clear D. Germline values: CDR1 SGHAT, CDR2 FQNNGV. The ends were cut back, 5 bases at V and 4 bases at J, with 6 bases in the middle. CDR3 size: 11 residues. The CDR3, as DNA: TGTGCCAGCAGCCCCTCTTACGAGCAGTACTTC. Translated: CASSPSYEQYF.

The rearrangement uses TRBV7-9 and TRBJ2-2; D is undetermined. Trimming left V 5 bases short and J 8 bases short, with 12 bases between. The germline V gene encodes CDR1 SEHNR and CDR2 FQNEAQ (reference sequence). The CDR3 has 13 amino acids. The CDR3 nucleotides read TGTGCCAGCAGCCCCAAATTGGAGGGGGAGCTGTTTTTT. Encoded protein: CASSPKLEGELFF.

This sequence joins TRBV5-1 and TRBJ2-1; 11 nucleotides align to TRBD2. Germline trimming cut 7 bases from V and 2 bases from J; bases unmatched to any gene: 8. This CDR3 region has 16 residues. Per germline, CDR1 SGHRS and CDR2 YFSETQ. The CDR3 spells CASQSSGGSPYNEQFF. The CDR3 DNA is TGCGCCAGCCAGTCTAGCGGGGGGTCGCCCTACAATGAGCAGTTCTTC.

This chain connects TRBV9 to TRBJ2-1; 10 bases agree with TRBD2. CDR3 length: 15 residues. CDR1 and CDR2 (germline): SGDLS, YYNGEE. V trimming: 3 bases; J trimming: 2 bases; junction bases outside the gene matches: 2. CDR3 sequence: CASSASGGAYNEQFF. Here the CDR3 DNA reads TGTGCCAGCAGCGCGAGCGGGGGGGCCTACAATGAGCAGTTCTTC.